Below, 30 T cell receptor beta chains from the same sample are listed, as sequenced in a study of blood T cell repertoires in COVID-19. Repertoires were generated with immunoSEQ multiplex PCR, while TCRdb's copy carries only in-frame clones and drops some. Of 85,000 to 130,000 clones in the sample, roughly 91% were seen once. The sequencing input was peripheral blood. These TCRs come from a human donor in a cohort sampled during active COVID-19.

The rearrangement joins TRBV5-1 to TRBJ2-6; no clear D. CDR1 is SGHRS, CDR2 YFSETQ, per germline. The CDR3 is made up of 14 amino acids. V dropped 4 bases and J dropped 2 bases, with 7 bases sitting between them. The CDR3 protein is CASSAAPGANVLTF. In DNA form, the CDR3 reads TGCGCCAGCAGCGCCGCGCCTGGGGCCAACGTCCTGACTTTC.

CDR3 DNA: TGTGCCAGCAGCCAGCCGACAGGGGGATACACTGAAGCTTTCTTT. Translation: CASSQPTGGYTEAFF. The chain couples TRBV6-5 to TRBJ1-1, with TRBD1 matching 9 bases. Germline-derived CDR1 and CDR2 are MNHEY and SVGAGI. The V and J ends lost 6 bases and 3 bases, in that order; junction bases with no gene match: 8. CDR3 length: 15 amino acids.

The chain has TRBV10-3 and TRBJ2-5; perhaps TRBD2 as D (6 bases). The ends were cut back, 6 bases at V and 5 bases at J, with 19 bases in the middle. Germline loops: CDR1 ENHRY, CDR2 SYGVKD. The CDR3 is made up of 15 amino acids. CDR3 bases: TGTGCCATCAGCCGTCACTCGGGAGTGGACGAGACCCAGTACTTC. This encodes CAISRHSGVDETQYF.

The V and J genes are TRBV5-4 and TRBJ2-5; 10 bases fit TRBD2. Per the germline V gene, CDR1 is SGHNT and CDR2 is YYREEE (reference sequence). This CDR3 has 15 residues. J gave up 6 bases and V 4 bases, and 9 bases lay outside the gene matches. This CDR3 reads CASSPDPSGSKTQYF. CDR3 coding DNA: TGTGCCAGCAGCCCCGACCCTAGCGGGAGTAAGACCCAGTACTTC.

The CDR3 DNA sequence: TGTGCCAGCAGTTCCCTGACTAGCGGGGGCCCCGGCTACGAGCAGTACTTC. Protein: CASSSLTSGGPGYEQYF. The V gene is TRBV28, the J gene TRBJ2-7; 12 bases line up with TRBD2. The germline V gene has CDR1 MDHEN and CDR2 SYDVKM. After removal of 4 bases from V and 3 bases from J, the junction contained 10 bases not matched to a gene. The CDR3 loop spans 17 amino acids.

This chain uses TRBV5-6 with TRBJ1-2; D gene unclear. Trimming removed 3 bases at V and 3 bases at J, with 6 bases between. Germline V gene data show CDR1 as SGHDT and CDR2 as YYEEEE. The CDR3 is made up of 12 amino acids. CDR3 region: CASSSTDYGYTF. In nucleotides, the CDR3 is TGTGCCAGCAGCTCTACGGACTATGGCTACACCTTC.

This clone occurred a few times. The chain has TRBV19 and TRBJ1-1, with 7 bases aligning to TRBD1. The trim removed 6 bases at V and 7 bases at J, leaving 11 bases unmatched. Per germline, CDR1 LNHDA and CDR2 SQIVND (reference sequence). The CDR3 is made up of 14 amino acids. The CDR3 loop reads CASRTGYPTYEAFF. The CDR3 DNA reads as TGTGCCAGTAGGACAGGGTACCCGACCTATGAAGCTTTCTTT.

The genes are TRBV5-1 and TRBJ2-7; 7 bases fit TRBD1. V lost 0 bases, J lost 3 bases, and 15 bases stayed unmatched. The germline V gene has CDR1 SGHRS and CDR2 YFSETQ. The CDR3 totals 18 residues. DNA of the CDR3: TGCGCCAGCAGCTTGGAGACAGGGAATGGTGGGGACGTCTACGAGCAGTACTTC. Its translation is CASSLETGNGGDVYEQYF.

The chain recombines TRBV9 with TRBJ2-2, with 7 bases fitting TRBD2. Germline trimming cut 4 bases from V and 8 bases from J; bases unmatched to any gene: 8. Germline V gives CDR1 SGDLS, CDR2 YYNGEE. The CDR3 is 14 residues long. CDR3 sequence: CASSSRWEGGELFF. The CDR3 DNA reads as TGTGCCAGCAGCTCCCGCTGGGAGGGTGGGGAGCTGTTTTTT.

This rearrangement joins TRBV19 to TRBJ1-1, with TRBD1 as a possible D gene (5 bases). Trimming removed 7 bases from V and 7 bases from J, with 16 bases in between. In germline, CDR1 is LNHDA, CDR2 SQIVND (reference sequence). This CDR3 is 13 amino acids long. DNA for the CDR3: TGTGCCAGTAAATGGGCAGGGCAAGGTGAAGCTTTCTTT. The encoded protein is CASKWAGQGEAFF.

The chain has TRBV28 and TRBJ1-5; D gene ambiguous. Trimming shortened V by 4 bases and J by 5 bases, and 3 bases separated the two germline ends. Germline-derived CDR1 and CDR2 are MDHEN and SYDVKM. The CDR3 consists of 11 residues. CDR3 protein: CASSSYQPQHF. CDR3 DNA: TGTGCCAGCAGTTCCTATCAGCCCCAGCATTTT.

This clone appeared a few times. The rearrangement uses TRBV7-8 and TRBJ1-5; 7 bases are a match to TRBD1. The V gene end was trimmed by 3 bases and the J gene end by 0 bases; junction bases not matched to a gene: 8. Germline CDR1 reads SGHVS; CDR2 reads FQNEAQ. This CDR3 region has 17 residues. CDR3 in DNA: TGTGCCAGCAGCTTGTGGACAGGAACAAATAGCAATCAGCCCCAGCATTTT. It specifies CASSLWTGTNSNQPQHF.

This chain connects TRBV7-3 to TRBJ2-5; the D is unclear. V was trimmed by 0 bases and J by 4 bases, leaving 12 bases between them. The length of the CDR3 is 15 residues. Germline CDR1 reads SGHTA; CDR2 reads FQGTGA. The CDR3 sequence is CASSLTGSGPETQYF. In DNA, the CDR3 is TGTGCCAGCAGCTTAACGGGCTCAGGTCCAGAGACCCAGTACTTC. Full variable domain (missing parts from reference TRBV7-3 and TRBJ2-5): GAGVSQTPSNKVTEKGKYVELRCDPISGHTALYWYRQSLGQGPEFLIYFQGTGAADDSGLPNDRFFAVRPEGSVSTLKIQRTERGDSAVYLCASSLTGSGPETQYFGPGTRLLVL.

The V call is TRBV5-1, the J call TRBJ2-3; maybe TRBD1 (6 bases). Germline V lookup: CDR1 SGHRS, CDR2 YFSETQ. The CDR3 has 16 residues. V lost 6 bases, J lost 0 bases, and 17 bases lay in between. CDR3 residues: CASTLRDTSSTDTQYF. CDR3 sequence (DNA): TGCGCCAGCACGCTCCGGGACACTTCTAGCACAGATACGCAGTATTTT.

The chain combines TRBV6-5 with TRBJ2-7; D not certain. The germline CDR1 and CDR2 sequences are MNHEY and SVGAGI. This CDR3 contains 11 residues. V lost 8 bases and J lost 1, with 6 bases in between. The CDR3 DNA reads TGTGCCAGCGGCCAGTCCTACGAGCAGTACTTC. Translated: CASGQSYEQYF.

V usage is TRBV29-1 and J usage is TRBJ2-3; 8 positions agree with TRBD2. Germline V CDR1 and CDR2: SQVTM, ANQGSEA. V was pared by 4 bases and J by 13 bases, with 19 bases of the junction left unmatched. This CDR3 spans 15 amino acids. This CDR3 reads CSVVVGVSGRAGEYF. In DNA form, the CDR3 reads TGCAGCGTTGTGGTAGGGGTAAGCGGACGAGCGGGGGAGTATTTT.

The rearrangement links TRBV24-1 to TRBJ2-7; TRBD1 aligns across 11 bases. Germline values: CDR1 KGHDR, CDR2 SFDVKD. The length of the CDR3 is 15 residues. Germline trimming cut 3 bases from V and 3 bases from J; bases unmatched to any gene: 3. This chain's CDR3 is CATSDGQGAVYEQYF. For the CDR3, the DNA is TGTGCCACCAGTGATGGACAGGGGGCCGTCTACGAGCAGTACTTC.

This clone was seen a few times. The chain combines TRBV2 with TRBJ1-4; possible D gene TRBD1, 5 bases. Trimming removed 7 bases at V and 5 bases at J, with 14 bases between. Germline V lookup: CDR1 SNHLY, CDR2 FYNNEI. CDR3 length: 14 residues. The CDR3 DNA is TGTGCCAGCACCGGAGGGGTTACGAATGAAAAACTGTTTTTT. This sequence encodes CASTGGVTNEKLFF.

The V and J genes are TRBV7-6 and TRBJ2-2; 11 bases line up with TRBD2. This CDR3 contains 16 residues. Germline V gene lookup returns CDR1 SGHVS and CDR2 FNYEAQ. The junction had 3 bases not matched to a gene; V was cut back by 5 bases and J by 1 base. CDR3 region: CASSRLAGGNTGELFF. As DNA, the CDR3 is TGTGCCAGCAGCCGTCTAGCGGGAGGGAACACCGGGGAGCTGTTTTTT.

The chain combines TRBV5-4 with TRBJ2-2; 12 bases agree with TRBD2. This CDR3 contains 18 residues. Germline V gene data show CDR1 as SGHNT and CDR2 as YYREEE (reference sequence). The V segment lost 4 bases and the J segment 5 bases; nucleotides outside the gene matches: 12. This chain's CDR3 is CASSPGASGGARTGELFF. The CDR3 DNA reads as TGTGCCAGCAGCCCTGGCGCTAGCGGGGGGGCCCGGACCGGGGAGCTGTTTTTT.

The chain links TRBV3-1 (or the pseudogene TRBV3-2) to TRBJ1-2; D is undetermined. V lost 1 base, J lost 2 bases, and 8 bases lay in between. CDR3 size: 14 residues. Germline V gene data show CDR1 as LGHDT and CDR2 as YNNKEL (reference sequence). The CDR3 protein is CASSQAGGNYGYTF. CDR3 DNA sequence: TGTGCCAGCAGCCAAGCGGGCGGGAACTATGGCTACACCTTC.

This chain links TRBV7-9 with TRBJ1-4, with a possible D match to TRBD1 (5 bases). V lost 4 bases to trimming and J lost 7 bases, with 13 bases between them. Germline V gene data show CDR1 as SEHNR and CDR2 as FQNEAQ (reference sequence). The CDR3 extends over 14 amino acids. CDR3 loop: CASSSRAGGEKLFF. Written as DNA, the CDR3 is TGTGCCAGCAGCTCCAGGGCGGGGGGTGAAAAACTGTTTTTT.

The rearrangement uses TRBV12-5 and TRBJ2-7; weak D call: TRBD2 (5 bases). The CDR3 consists of 15 residues. Trimming removed 2 bases from V and 7 bases from J, with 18 bases in between. CDR1 LGHNT and CDR2 FRNRAP come from the germline V gene. The CDR3 bases are TGTGCTAGTGGTTTGACCGTGGGGAGTGTTTTGGAGCAGTACTTC. Its translation is CASGLTVGSVLEQYF.

The rearrangement uses TRBV7-3 and TRBJ1-4, with D hard to call. The CDR3 sequence is 13 residues long. The germline V and J ends were trimmed by 5 bases and 4 bases, with 8 bases remaining between them. Germline V gene data show CDR1 as SGHTA and CDR2 as FQGTGA. CDR3 in amino acids: CASSRSGNEKLFF. CDR3 DNA sequence: TGTGCCAGCAGCCGCTCCGGTAATGAAAAACTGTTTTTT.

The gene calls are TRBV28 and TRBJ2-3; 13 bases line up with TRBD2. This CDR3 comprises 18 residues. Germline assignment: CDR1 MDHEN and CDR2 SYDVKM. Trimming took 7 bases from V and 2 from J; bases not matched to a gene: 12. The CDR3 DNA follows: TGTGCCAGCACCTCATTGGTTGGGACTAGCGGGGCCACAGATACGCAGTATTTT. Translated: CASTSLVGTSGATDTQYF.

The chain combines TRBV5-4 with TRBJ1-2, with unresolved D. From germline, CDR1 is SGHNT and CDR2 YYREEE (reference sequence). The germline V and J ends were trimmed by 4 bases and 3 bases, with 13 bases remaining between them. This CDR3 is built from 14 residues. CDR3 sequence reads: CASSRDGEDYGYTF. CDR3 coding DNA: TGTGCCAGCAGCCGCGACGGGGAAGACTATGGCTACACCTTC.

The J gene is TRBJ1-5, the V gene TRBV19; D is possibly TRBD1 (6 bases). CDR3 length equals 15 residues. Germline CDR1 reads LNHDA; CDR2 reads SQIVND (reference sequence). Trimming left V 6 bases short and J 5 bases short, with 17 bases between. The CDR3 region is CASRFGTSAHQPQHF. CDR3 nucleotides: TGTGCCAGTAGATTTGGGACATCAGCTCATCAGCCCCAGCATTTT.

The V gene is TRBV6-6, the J gene TRBJ2-5; 12 nucleotides agree with TRBD1. CDR3 length: 15 residues. V dropped 6 bases and J dropped 5; count of bases not matched to a gene: 7. Germline V gene sequence: CDR1 MNHNY, CDR2 SVGAGI (reference sequence). The CDR3 nucleotides are TGTGCCAGCAGCCGTCCGGGACAGGGGGCGGAGACCCAGTACTTC. It encodes CASSRPGQGAETQYF.

The chain has TRBV13 and TRBJ2-2, with TRBD2 matching over 16 bases. Trimming at V came to 5 bases and at J to 5 bases, leaving 14 bases not matched to a gene. CDR1 and CDR2 from the germline V gene are PRHDT and FYEKMQ (reference sequence). The CDR3 has 20 residues. CDR3 nucleotide sequence: TGTGCCAGCAGCGACGCCGGAGGGACTAGCGGGGGGGCCAGGACCGGGGAGCTGTTTTTT. Amino acids: CASSDAGGTSGGARTGELFF.

The V call is TRBV3-1 (or the pseudogene TRBV3-2), the J call TRBJ2-7, with 9 bases lining up with TRBD1. This CDR3 has 16 amino acids. Trimming cost V 1 base and J 3 bases; bases outside gene matches: 7. Germline V gene data show CDR1 as LGHDT and CDR2 as YNNKEL (reference sequence). The CDR3 DNA follows: TGTGCCAGCAGCCAAGCCTCCGGGACAGGGTTCTACGAGCAGTACTTC. Translation gives CASSQASGTGFYEQYF.